The entry that follows covers one TCR beta chain sequence. Its antigen remains unknown. V was clipped by 3 bases and J by 6 bases; unmatched bases: 5. Germline CDR1 MDHEN, CDR2 SYDVKM. This CDR3 is 14 amino acids long. This specimen comes from a study of T cell clones after liver transplantation. Overall study findings and caveats: Compared with third party-reactive sequences, donor-reactive ones declined more, independent of withdrawal success.

The data were produced by immunoSEQ multiplex PCR, yet TCRdb's version contains in-frame clones alone and is incomplete. The profile shows more than 20,000 clones, roughly 92% of them singletons. Sequenced material: CD8+ T cells from blood, taken less than 27 months after liver transplant. The TCR originated in a human patient who received a liver transplant. Some T cells may be provided by the graft donor. The chain recombines TRBV28 with TRBJ2-1, with 7 positions matching TRBD2. The chain's CDR3 is CASSFRGRANEQFF. The CDR3 DNA reads as TGTGCCAGCAGTTTTCGGGGGAGGGCCAATGAGCAGTTCTTC.